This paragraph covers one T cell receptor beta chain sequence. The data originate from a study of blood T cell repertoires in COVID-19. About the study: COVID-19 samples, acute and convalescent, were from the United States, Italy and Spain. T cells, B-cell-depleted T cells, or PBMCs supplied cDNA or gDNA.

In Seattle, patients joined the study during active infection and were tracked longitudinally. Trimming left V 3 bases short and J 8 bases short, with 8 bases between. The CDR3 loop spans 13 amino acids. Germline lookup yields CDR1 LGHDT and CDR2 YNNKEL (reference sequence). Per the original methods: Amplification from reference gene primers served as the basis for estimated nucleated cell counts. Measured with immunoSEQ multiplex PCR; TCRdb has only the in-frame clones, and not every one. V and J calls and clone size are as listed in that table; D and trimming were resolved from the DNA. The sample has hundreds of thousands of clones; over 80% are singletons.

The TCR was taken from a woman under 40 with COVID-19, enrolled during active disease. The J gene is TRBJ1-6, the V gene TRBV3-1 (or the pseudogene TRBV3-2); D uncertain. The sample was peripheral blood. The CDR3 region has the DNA TGTGCCAGCAGCCAGGCGGTCCATTCACCCCTCCACTTT. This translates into CASSQAVHSPLHF.